What follows describes a single T cell receptor (beta chain). The target antigen is unknown. The data belong to a study of radiotherapy plus CTLA-4 blockade in lung cancer. Study conclusions and caveats: Reportedly, early blood T cell clone dynamics best predicted response, with interferon-beta. Among blood TCR repertoires after radiotherapy plus ipilimumab, tumor-derived clones expanded.

Measured with immunoSEQ multiplex PCR; TCRdb has only the in-frame clones, and not every one. The table has over 60,000 clones, roughly 84% seen once; the top ten hold 40%. CDR3 length: 14 amino acids. Per germline, CDR1 SGHNT and CDR2 YENEEA. Between the trimmed V and J ends, which lost 2 bases and 5 bases, there was a span of 12 bases. The input for sequencing was peripheral blood, taken from a patient treated with radiotherapy plus ipilimumab. The receptor was isolated from a human donor with non-small cell lung cancer that progressed on radiotherapy plus ipilimumab. The rearrangement links TRBV11-3 to TRBJ2-5; unclear D gene. The DNA of the CDR3 is TGTGCCAGCAGCTTATCGCGAGTCGAGGAGACCCAGTACTTC. Protein product: CASSLSRVEETQYF.